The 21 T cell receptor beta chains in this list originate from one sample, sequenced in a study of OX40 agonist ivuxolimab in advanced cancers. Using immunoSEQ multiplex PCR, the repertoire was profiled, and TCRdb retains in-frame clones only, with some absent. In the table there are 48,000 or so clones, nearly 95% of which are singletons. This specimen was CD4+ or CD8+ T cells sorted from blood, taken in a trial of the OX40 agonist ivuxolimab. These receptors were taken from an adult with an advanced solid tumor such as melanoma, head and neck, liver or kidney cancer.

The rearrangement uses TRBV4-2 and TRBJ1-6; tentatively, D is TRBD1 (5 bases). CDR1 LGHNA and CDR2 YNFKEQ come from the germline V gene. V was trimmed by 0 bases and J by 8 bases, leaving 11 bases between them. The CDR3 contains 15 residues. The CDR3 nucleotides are TGTGCCAGCAGCCAAGATCGTAGAGGGGATTCACCCCTCCACTTT. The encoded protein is CASSQDRRGDSPLHF.

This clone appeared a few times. The CDR3 sequence: CASSSPLTGRYEQYV. The CDR3 DNA reads as TGTGCCAGCAGCTCTCCCCTGACAGGGAGGTACGAGCAGTACGTC. The gene calls are TRBV11-3 and TRBJ2-7, with D tentatively TRBD1 (7 bases). The CDR3 consists of 15 residues. V shed 4 bases and J shed 4 bases, with 17 bases lying between them. Looked up from germline, CDR1 is SGHNT and CDR2 is YENEEA.

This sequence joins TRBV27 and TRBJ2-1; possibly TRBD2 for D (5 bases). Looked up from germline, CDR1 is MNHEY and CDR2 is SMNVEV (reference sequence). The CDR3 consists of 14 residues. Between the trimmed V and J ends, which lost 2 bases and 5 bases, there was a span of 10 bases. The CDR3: CASSLGSLDNEQFF. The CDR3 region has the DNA TGTGCCAGCAGTTTAGGGAGTTTGGACAATGAGCAGTTCTTC.

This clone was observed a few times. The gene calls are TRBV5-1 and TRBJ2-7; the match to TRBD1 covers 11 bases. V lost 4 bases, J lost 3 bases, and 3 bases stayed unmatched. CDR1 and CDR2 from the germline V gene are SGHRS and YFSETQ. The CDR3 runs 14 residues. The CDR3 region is CASSPGTGGYEQYF. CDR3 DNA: TGCGCCAGCAGCCCCGGGACAGGGGGCTACGAGCAGTACTTC.

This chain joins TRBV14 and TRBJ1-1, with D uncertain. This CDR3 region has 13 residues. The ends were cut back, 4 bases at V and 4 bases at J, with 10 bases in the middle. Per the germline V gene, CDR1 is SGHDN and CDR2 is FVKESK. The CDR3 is CASSPSGFTEAFF. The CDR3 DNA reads TGTGCCAGCAGCCCCAGTGGTTTCACTGAAGCTTTCTTT.

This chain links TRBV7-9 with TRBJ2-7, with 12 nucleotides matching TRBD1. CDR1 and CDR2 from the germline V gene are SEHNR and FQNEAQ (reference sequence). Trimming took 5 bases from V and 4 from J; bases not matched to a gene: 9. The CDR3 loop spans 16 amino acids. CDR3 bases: TGTGCCAGCAGCCCATTAGGGACAGGGGGCGGGTACGAGCAGTACTTC. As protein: CASSPLGTGGGYEQYF.

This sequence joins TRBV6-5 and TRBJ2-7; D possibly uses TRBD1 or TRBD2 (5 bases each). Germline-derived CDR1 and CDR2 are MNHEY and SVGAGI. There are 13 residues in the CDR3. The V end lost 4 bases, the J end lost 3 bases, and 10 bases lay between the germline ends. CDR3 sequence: CASSLGPYYEQYV. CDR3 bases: TGTGCCAGCAGTTTGGGACCCTACTACGAGCAGTACGTC.

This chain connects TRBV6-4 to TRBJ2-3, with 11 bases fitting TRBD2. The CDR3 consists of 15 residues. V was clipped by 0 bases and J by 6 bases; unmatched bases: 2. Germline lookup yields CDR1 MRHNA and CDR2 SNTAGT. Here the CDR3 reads CASSDSASGGDTQYF. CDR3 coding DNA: TGTGCCAGCAGTGACTCGGCTAGCGGGGGGGATACGCAGTATTTT.

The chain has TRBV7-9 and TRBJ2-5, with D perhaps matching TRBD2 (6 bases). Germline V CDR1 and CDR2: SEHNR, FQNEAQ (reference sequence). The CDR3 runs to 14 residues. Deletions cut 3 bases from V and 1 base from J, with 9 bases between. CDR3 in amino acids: CASSLGGSQETQYF. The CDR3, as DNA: TGTGCCAGCAGCTTGGGGGGTTCCCAAGAGACCCAGTACTTC. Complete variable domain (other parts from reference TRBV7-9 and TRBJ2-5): DTGVSQNPRHKITKRGQNVTFRCDPISEHNRLYWYRQTLGQGPEFLTYFQNEAQLEKSRLLSDRFSAERPKGSFSTLEIQRTEQGDSAMYLCASSLGGSQETQYFGPGTRLLVL.

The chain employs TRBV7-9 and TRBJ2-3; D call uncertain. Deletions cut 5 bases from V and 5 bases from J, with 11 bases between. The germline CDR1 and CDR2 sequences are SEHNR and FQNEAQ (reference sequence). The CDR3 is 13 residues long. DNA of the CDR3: TGTGCCAGCAGCCACACAGTACAAGATACGCAGTATTTT. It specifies CASSHTVQDTQYF.

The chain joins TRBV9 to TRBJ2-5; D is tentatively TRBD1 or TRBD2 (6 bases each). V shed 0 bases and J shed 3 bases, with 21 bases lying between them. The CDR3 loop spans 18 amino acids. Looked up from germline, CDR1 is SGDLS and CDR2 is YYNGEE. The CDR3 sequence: CASSVDDWGRGDEETQYF. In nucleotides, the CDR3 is TGTGCCAGCAGCGTAGACGATTGGGGGCGGGGTGATGAAGAGACCCAGTACTTC.

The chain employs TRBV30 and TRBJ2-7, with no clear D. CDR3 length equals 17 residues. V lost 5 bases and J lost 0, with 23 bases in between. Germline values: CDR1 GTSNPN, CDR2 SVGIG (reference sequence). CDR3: CAWVPFAARFSSYEQYF. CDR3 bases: TGTGCCTGGGTACCCTTCGCAGCAAGGTTCAGCTCCTACGAGCAGTACTTC.

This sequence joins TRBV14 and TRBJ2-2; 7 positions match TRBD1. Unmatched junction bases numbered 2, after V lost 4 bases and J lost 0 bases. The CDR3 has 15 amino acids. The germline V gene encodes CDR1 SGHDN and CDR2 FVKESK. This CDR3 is CASSLGTANTGELFF. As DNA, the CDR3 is TGTGCCAGCAGCCTTGGGACAGCGAACACCGGGGAGCTGTTTTTT.

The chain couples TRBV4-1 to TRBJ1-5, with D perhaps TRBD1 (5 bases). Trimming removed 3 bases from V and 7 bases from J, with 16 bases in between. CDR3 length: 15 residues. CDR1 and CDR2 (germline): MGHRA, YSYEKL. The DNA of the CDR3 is TGCGCCAGCAGCCACCTTTGGGGGGGAGGGCAGCCCCAGCATTTT. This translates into CASSHLWGGGQPQHF.

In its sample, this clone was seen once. CDR3 sequence reads: CASSLGLGQEQYF. CDR3 DNA sequence: TGTGCCAGCAGTTTGGGGCTAGGTCAAGAGCAGTACTTC. The V and J genes are TRBV27 and TRBJ2-7; maybe TRBD1 (5 bases). CDR1 and CDR2 from the germline V gene are MNHEY and SMNVEV (reference sequence). V was trimmed by 3 bases and J by 7 bases, leaving 13 bases between them. CDR3 length: 13 amino acids.

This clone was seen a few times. The CDR3 is CASSLRGEQETQYF. CDR3 in DNA: TGTGCCAGCAGTCTCCGGGGGGAACAAGAGACCCAGTACTTC. The rearrangement links TRBV7-9 to TRBJ2-5, with TRBD2 matching over 7 bases. Looked up from germline, CDR1 is SEHNR and CDR2 is FQNEAQ (reference sequence). V trimming: 6 bases; J trimming: 2 bases; junction bases outside the gene matches: 6. This CDR3 comprises 14 residues.

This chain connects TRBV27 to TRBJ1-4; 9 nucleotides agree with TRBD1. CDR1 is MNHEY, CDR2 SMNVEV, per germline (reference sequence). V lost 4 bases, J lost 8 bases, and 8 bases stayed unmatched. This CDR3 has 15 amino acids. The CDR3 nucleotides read TGTGCCAGCAGTTCACAGGGGGCAAGAGGGGAAAAACTGTTTTTT. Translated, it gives CASSSQGARGEKLFF. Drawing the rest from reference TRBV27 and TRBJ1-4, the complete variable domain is EAQVTQNPRYLITVTGKKLTVTCSQNMNHEYMSWYRQDPGLGLRQIYYSMNVEVTDKGDVPEGYKVSRKEKRNFPLILESPSPNQTSLYFCASSSQGARGEKLFFGSGTQLSVL.

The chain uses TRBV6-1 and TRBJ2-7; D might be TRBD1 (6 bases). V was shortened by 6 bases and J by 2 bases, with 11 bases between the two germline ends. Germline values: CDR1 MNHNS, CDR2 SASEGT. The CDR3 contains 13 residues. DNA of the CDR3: TGTGCCAGCAGCCTCGGGACACCCTACGAGCAGTACGTC. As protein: CASSLGTPYEQYV.

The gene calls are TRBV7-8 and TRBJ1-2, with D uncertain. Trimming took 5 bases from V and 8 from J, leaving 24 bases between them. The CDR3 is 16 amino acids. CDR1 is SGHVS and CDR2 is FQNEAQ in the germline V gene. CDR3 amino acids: CASSRRTQGPVWGYTF. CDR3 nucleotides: TGTGCCAGCAGCCGGAGGACTCAAGGTCCTGTTTGGGGCTACACCTTC.

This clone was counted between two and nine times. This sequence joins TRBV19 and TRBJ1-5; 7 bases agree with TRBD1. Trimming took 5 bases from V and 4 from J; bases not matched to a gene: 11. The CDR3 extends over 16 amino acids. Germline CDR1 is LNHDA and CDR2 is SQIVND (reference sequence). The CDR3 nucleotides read TGTGCCAGTAGTGACCGACAGGGAGTAAGAAATCAGCCCCAGCATTTT. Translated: CASSDRQGVRNQPQHF. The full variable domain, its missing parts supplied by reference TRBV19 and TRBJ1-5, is DGGITQSPKYLFRKEGQNVTLSCEQNLNHDAMYWYRQDPGQGLRLIYYSQIVNDFQKGDIAEGYSVSREKKESFPLTVTSAQKNPTAFYLCASSDRQGVRNQPQHFGDGTRLSIL.

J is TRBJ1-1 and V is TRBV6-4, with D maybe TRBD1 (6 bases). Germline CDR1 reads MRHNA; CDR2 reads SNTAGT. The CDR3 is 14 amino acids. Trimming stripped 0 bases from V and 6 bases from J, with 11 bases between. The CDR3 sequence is CASSDSPGAPEAFF. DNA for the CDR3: TGTGCCAGCAGTGACTCGCCAGGGGCCCCTGAAGCTTTCTTT.